One sample yielded the 5 T cell receptor beta chains listed below, sequenced in a study of blood T cell repertoires in COVID-19. Assay used: immunoSEQ multiplex PCR; TCRdb lists only in-frame clones, some missing. The sample includes hundreds of thousands of clones, about nine tenths seen only once; the top ten take more than 1.5%. Sequencing was done on a sample of PBMCs or T cells enriched from blood (not recorded which). These receptors came from a man aged 35 to 55 who had recovered from COVID-19.

The chain employs TRBV11-2 and TRBJ2-7; D remains unclear. CDR3 size: 15 residues. CDR1 SGHAT and CDR2 FQNNGV come from the germline V gene. V lost 0 bases to trimming and J lost 2 bases, with 11 bases between them. CDR3 nucleotides: TGTGCCAGCAGCTTAGATTCGGCCCTAGCCTACGAGCAGTACTTC. It is translated as CASSLDSALAYEQYF.

The V gene is TRBV3-1 (or the pseudogene TRBV3-2), the J gene TRBJ2-2; TRBD2 agrees at 7 bases. With 2 bases clipped from V and 6 bases from J, the junction kept 6 bases outside the gene matches. The CDR3 spans 15 residues. Germline V gene lookup returns CDR1 LGHDT and CDR2 YNNKEL (reference sequence). CDR3 in DNA: TGTGCCAGCAGCCAAACGGCGGGGGACCCCGGGGAGCTGTTTTTT. Amino acid sequence: CASSQTAGDPGELFF.

V usage is TRBV28 and J usage is TRBJ1-1; D unresolved. The CDR3 loop spans 11 amino acids. V was pared by 5 bases and J by 14 bases, with 15 bases between. Germline V gives CDR1 MDHEN, CDR2 SYDVKM. The CDR3 region is CASSLEGACFF. CDR3 bases: TGTGCCAGCAGTCTTGAAGGAGCTTGCTTCTTT.

The J gene is TRBJ2-3, the V gene TRBV11-3; D gene uncertain. The CDR3 spans 14 residues. The germline CDR1 and CDR2 sequences are SGHNT and YENEEA. V gave up 1 base and J gave up 6 bases, with 11 bases separating them. CDR3 sequence (DNA): TGTGCCAGCAGCTTAGGTCCCCCCTTTGATACGCAGTATTTT. Amino acids: CASSLGPPFDTQYF. The variable domain in full, completed from reference TRBV11-3 and TRBJ2-3, reads EAGVVQSPRYKIIEKKQPVAFWCNPISGHNTLYWYLQNLGQGPELLIRYENEEAVDDSQLPKDRFSAERLKGVDSTLKIQPAELGDSAVYLCASSLGPPFDTQYFGPGTRLTVL.

V gene TRBV28 combines with J gene TRBJ2-3, with 9 bases aligning to TRBD2. Trimming removed 3 bases from V and 2 bases from J; junction bases left unmatched: 3. Germline V gene lookup returns CDR1 MDHEN and CDR2 SYDVKM. CDR3 size: 15 residues. The DNA of the CDR3 is TGTGCCAGCAGTTTTGCGGGAGGGCCCACAGATACGCAGTATTTT. Protein product: CASSFAGGPTDTQYF. Using reference TRBV28 and TRBJ2-3 for the parts outside the CDR3, the full variable domain is DVKVTQSSRYLVKRTGEKVFLECVQDMDHENMFWYRQDPGLGLRLIYFSYDVKMKEKGDIPEGYSVSREKKERFSLILESASTNQTSMYLCASSFAGGPTDTQYFGPGTRLTVL.